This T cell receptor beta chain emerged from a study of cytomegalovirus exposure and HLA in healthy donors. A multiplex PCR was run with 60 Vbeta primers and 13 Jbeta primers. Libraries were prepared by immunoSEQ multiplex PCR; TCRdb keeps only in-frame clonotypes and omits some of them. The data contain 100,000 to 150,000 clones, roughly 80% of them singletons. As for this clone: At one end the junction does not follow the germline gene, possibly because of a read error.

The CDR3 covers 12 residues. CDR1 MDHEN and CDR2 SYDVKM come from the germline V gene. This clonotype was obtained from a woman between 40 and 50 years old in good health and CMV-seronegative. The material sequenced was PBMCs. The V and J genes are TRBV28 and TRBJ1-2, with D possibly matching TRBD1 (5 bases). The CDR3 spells CASSSWDYGYTF. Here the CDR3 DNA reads TGTGCCAGCAGTTCCTGGGACTATGGCTACACCTTT.